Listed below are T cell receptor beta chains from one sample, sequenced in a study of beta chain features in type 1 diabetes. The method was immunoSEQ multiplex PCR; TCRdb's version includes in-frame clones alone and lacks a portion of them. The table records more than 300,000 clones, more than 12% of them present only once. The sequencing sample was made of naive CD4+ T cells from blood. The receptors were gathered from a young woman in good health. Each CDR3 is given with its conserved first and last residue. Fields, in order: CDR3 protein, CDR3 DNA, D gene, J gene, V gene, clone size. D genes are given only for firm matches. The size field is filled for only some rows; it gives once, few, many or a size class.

CDR3: CASSAVPAEQFF
DNA: TGTGCCAGCAGTGCGGTCCCGGCGGAGCAGTTCTTC
D: NA
J: TRBJ2-1
V: TRBV9
size: few

CDR3: CASSPSSGDQYF
DNA: TGTGCCAGCAGCCCCTCTAGCGGGGATCAGTATTTT
D: TRBD2
J: TRBJ2-3
V: TRBV7-9
size: NA

CDR3: CASSPTRTRGSQYF
DNA: TGTGCCAGCAGCCCGACCAGGACGCGGGGGTCCCAGTACTTC
D: TRBD2
J: TRBJ2-5
V: TRBV7-2
size: few

CDR3: CASRGDTDTQYF
DNA: TGTGCCAGCAGGGGAGACACAGATACGCAGTATTTT
D: NA
J: TRBJ2-3
V: TRBV2
size: NA

CDR3: CAWSLTGSDGELFF
DNA: TGTGCCTGGAGCCTGACAGGGTCGGACGGGGAGCTGTTTTTT
D: TRBD1
J: TRBJ2-2
V: TRBV30
size: few

CDR3: CASSVSLAGGIYEQYF
DNA: TGTGCCAGCAGCGTAAGTTTAGCGGGAGGAATCTACGAGCAGTACTTC
D: TRBD2
J: TRBJ2-7
V: TRBV9
size: few

CDR3: CASSKGARTVTGELFF
DNA: TGTGCCAGCAGCAAGGGGGCGCGGACAGTGACCGGGGAGCTGTTTTTT
D: TRBD1
J: TRBJ2-2
V: TRBV11-2
size: NA

CDR3: CASSQDPPGYEQFF
DNA: TGCGCCAGCAGCCAAGACCCCCCCGGGTATGAGCAGTTCTTC
D: NA
J: TRBJ2-1
V: TRBV4-3
size: NA

CDR3: CASSDEGTRPYNEQFF
DNA: TGTGCCAGCAGTGATGAAGGGACAAGACCATACAATGAGCAGTTCTTC
D: NA
J: TRBJ2-1
V: TRBV6-1
size: NA

CDR3: CSVARRRRERSYNEQFF
DNA: TGCAGCGTTGCTAGACGTAGGCGGGAGAGGTCCTACAATGAGCAGTTCTTC
D: TRBD2
J: TRBJ2-1
V: TRBV29-1
size: NA

CDR3: CASSRNPGLAGVTYEQYF
DNA: TGTGCCAGTAGCCGTAACCCGGGACTAGCGGGAGTAACCTACGAGCAGTACTTC
D: TRBD2
J: TRBJ2-7
V: TRBV19
size: few

CDR3: CSVDGSGAHEQFF
DNA: TGCAGCGTTGACGGGTCTGGGGCTCATGAGCAGTTCTTC
D: NA
J: TRBJ2-1
V: TRBV29-1
size: NA

CDR3: CASSLIAGGLQPRYEQYF
DNA: TGCGCCAGCAGCTTGATAGCGGGAGGCCTACAACCGAGGTACGAGCAGTACTTC
D: TRBD2
J: TRBJ2-7
V: TRBV5-1
size: NA

CDR3: CASSLALQGHTYEQYF
DNA: TGTGCCAGCAGCTTAGCGCTTCAGGGCCACACCTACGAGCAGTACTTC
D: NA
J: TRBJ2-7
V: TRBV7-8
size: few

CDR3: CAGNWGGQPQHF
DNA: TGTGCCGGAAATTGGGGGGGACAGCCCCAGCATTTT
D: NA
J: TRBJ1-5
V: TRBV30
size: few

CDR3: CASTRAGAEAFF
DNA: TGTGCCAGTACACGAGCAGGTGCTGAAGCTTTCTTT
D: NA
J: TRBJ1-1
V: TRBV19
size: few

CDR3: CAASYHGGNTEAFF
DNA: TGTGCCGCATCCTACCACGGCGGAAACACTGAAGCTTTCTTT
D: NA
J: TRBJ1-1
V: TRBV30
size: NA

CDR3: CAWSVGTSGSNEQYF
DNA: TGTGCCTGGAGTGTAGGGACTAGCGGGAGCAACGAGCAGTACTTC
D: TRBD2
J: TRBJ2-7
V: TRBV30
size: few

CDR3: CASSQDRVYGYTF
DNA: TGCGCCAGCAGCCAAGATAGAGTCTATGGCTACACCTTC
D: NA
J: TRBJ1-2
V: TRBV4-3
size: few

CDR3: CASSRGSNEQFF
DNA: TGTGCCAGCAGTAGAGGGAGCAATGAGCAGTTCTTC
D: NA
J: TRBJ2-1
V: TRBV6-1
size: few

CDR3: CASSIASKETQYF
DNA: TGTGCCAGTAGTATAGCGAGCAAAGAGACCCAGTACTTC
D: NA
J: TRBJ2-5
V: TRBV19
size: NA

CDR3: CASSLTDRGPFF
DNA: TGTGCCAGCAGTTTGACGGACAGGGGCCCGTTCTTC
D: TRBD1
J: TRBJ2-1
V: TRBV28
size: NA

CDR3: CAWERGWGQPQHF
DNA: TGTGCCTGGGAACGGGGATGGGGTCAGCCCCAGCATTTT
D: NA
J: TRBJ1-5
V: TRBV30
size: NA

CDR3: CASSFQREGSQYF
DNA: TGTGCCAGTAGTTTCCAGCGGGAGGGGTCGCAGTATTTT
D: TRBD2
J: TRBJ2-3
V: TRBV19
size: NA

CDR3: CASSAGQQAYNEQFF
DNA: TGTGCCAGCAGCGCTGGACAGCAAGCCTACAATGAGCAGTTCTTC
D: NA
J: TRBJ2-1
V: TRBV7-3
size: NA

CDR3: CASSATGGAGYGYTF
DNA: TGTGCCAGCAGTGCGACAGGGGGCGCGGGTTATGGCTACACCTTC
D: TRBD1
J: TRBJ1-2
V: TRBV6-5
size: few

CDR3: CASSSNPSSGETQYF
DNA: TGCGCCAGCAGCTCGAACCCGTCTAGCGGAGAGACCCAGTACTTC
D: TRBD2
J: TRBJ2-5
V: TRBV5-1
size: NA

CDR3: CASSQGSNGKTEAFF
DNA: TGTGCCAGCAGTCAGGGGTCTAACGGGAAAACTGAAGCTTTCTTT
D: NA
J: TRBJ1-1
V: TRBV27
size: NA

CDR3: CASTQGFNTGELFF
DNA: TGTGCCAGCACCCAGGGATTCAACACCGGGGAGCTGTTTTTT
D: NA
J: TRBJ2-2
V: TRBV6-6
size: NA

CDR3: CSVGQQGLNQPQHF
DNA: TGCAGCGTTGGTCAACAGGGACTAAATCAGCCCCAGCATTTT
D: NA
J: TRBJ1-5
V: TRBV29-1
size: NA

CDR3: CAWSPSGNQPQHF
DNA: TGTGCCTGGAGTCCCTCGGGCAATCAGCCCCAGCATTTT
D: NA
J: TRBJ1-5
V: TRBV30
size: few

CDR3: CASSGSVSEAFF
DNA: TGTGCCAGCAGTGGTTCGGTTTCAGAAGCTTTCTTT
D: NA
J: TRBJ1-1
V: TRBV25-1
size: NA

CDR3: CASSFLGRAITTDTQYF
DNA: TGCGCCAGCAGCTTCCTTGGGAGGGCCATTACCACAGATACGCAGTATTTT
D: TRBD2
J: TRBJ2-3
V: TRBV5-1
size: NA

CDR3: CASSSAQSYEQYF
DNA: TGTGCCAGCAGTTCGGCACAGTCCTACGAGCAGTACTTC
D: NA
J: TRBJ2-7
V: TRBV28
size: few

CDR3: CAWNPTGNTEAFF
DNA: TGTGCCTGGAATCCGACGGGGAACACTGAAGCTTTCTTT
D: NA
J: TRBJ1-1
V: TRBV30
size: NA

CDR3: CASSPGSAGGQPQHF
DNA: TGTGCCAGCAGCCCAGGTTCGGCAGGGGGGCAGCCCCAGCATTTT
D: TRBD1
J: TRBJ1-5
V: TRBV7-9
size: NA

CDR3: CASSLLGGQGNTGELFF
DNA: TGTGCCAGCAGTTTATTAGGAGGACAGGGGAACACCGGGGAGCTGTTTTTT
D: TRBD1
J: TRBJ2-2
V: TRBV28
size: few

CDR3: CSADLHRGSLAEAFF
DNA: TGCAGCGCCGATCTTCACAGGGGTTCTCTGGCTGAAGCTTTCTTT
D: TRBD1
J: TRBJ1-1
V: TRBV29-1
size: few

CDR3: CASSLFDRVGEQYF
DNA: TGTGCCAGCAGCCTATTTGACAGAGTAGGAGAGCAGTACTTC
D: NA
J: TRBJ2-7
V: TRBV5-4
size: few

CDR3: CASSVETGALTDTQYF
DNA: TGTGCCAGCAGCGTTGAGACAGGGGCTCTCACAGATACGCAGTATTTT
D: TRBD1
J: TRBJ2-3
V: TRBV9
size: NA

CDR3: CSGVTGGASDTQYF
DNA: TGCAGCGGGGTTACAGGGGGCGCCTCAGATACGCAGTATTTT
D: TRBD1
J: TRBJ2-3
V: TRBV29-1
size: NA

CDR3: CASSRGSGRGYIPYNEQFF
DNA: TGCGCCAGCAGCCGCGGGAGCGGGAGGGGCTACATACCATACAATGAGCAGTTCTTC
D: TRBD2
J: TRBJ2-1
V: TRBV4-1
size: NA

CDR3: CASSVDSRTNEQFF
DNA: TGCGCCAGCAGCGTGGACAGTCGAACCAATGAGCAGTTCTTC
D: NA
J: TRBJ2-1
V: TRBV5-1
size: few

CDR3: CASGTGGDTQYF
DNA: TGTGCCAGCGGGACAGGGGGAGATACGCAGTATTTT
D: TRBD1
J: TRBJ2-3
V: TRBV2
size: NA

CDR3: CASSAPVTQADTQYF
DNA: TGTGCCAGCAGCGCGCCGGTAACGCAGGCAGATACGCAGTATTTT
D: NA
J: TRBJ2-3
V: TRBV5-4
size: few

CDR3: CASSEGEAVLGTQYF
DNA: TGTGCCAGCAGTGAGGGGGAGGCAGTACTAGGTACGCAGTATTTT
D: NA
J: TRBJ2-3
V: TRBV25-1
size: NA

CDR3: CASSLRQGRQETQYF
DNA: TGTGCCAGCAGCCTAAGACAGGGACGCCAAGAGACCCAGTACTTC
D: TRBD1
J: TRBJ2-5
V: TRBV5-4
size: few

CDR3: CASSDQARIQYF
DNA: TGTGCCAGCTCAGACCAGGCCCGTATTCAGTACTTC
D: NA
J: TRBJ2-4
V: TRBV18
size: few

CDR3: CSADRGYEQYF
DNA: TGCAGTGCTGACCGGGGTTACGAGCAGTACTTC
D: NA
J: TRBJ2-7
V: TRBV20-1
size: few

CDR3: CSARDRELAF
DNA: TGCAGTGCTAGAGATCGCGAACTAGCTTTT
D: NA
J: TRBJ2-3
V: TRBV20-1
size: NA

CDR3: CASSLRFVVEAFF
DNA: TGTGCCAGCAGCTTACGGTTTGTCGTTGAAGCTTTCTTT
D: NA
J: TRBJ1-1
V: TRBV13
size: NA

CDR3: CSVAGRLNTEAFF
DNA: TGCAGCGTGGCGGGACGGTTGAACACTGAAGCTTTCTTT
D: NA
J: TRBJ1-1
V: TRBV29-1
size: NA

CDR3: CSAEAGTGAFF
DNA: TGCAGTGCCGAAGCGGGAACGGGAGCTTTCTTT
D: NA
J: TRBJ1-1
V: TRBV20-1
size: few

CDR3: CATSRDGAEQFF
DNA: TGTGCCACCAGCAGAGATGGGGCGGAGCAGTTCTTC
D: NA
J: TRBJ2-1
V: TRBV15
size: NA